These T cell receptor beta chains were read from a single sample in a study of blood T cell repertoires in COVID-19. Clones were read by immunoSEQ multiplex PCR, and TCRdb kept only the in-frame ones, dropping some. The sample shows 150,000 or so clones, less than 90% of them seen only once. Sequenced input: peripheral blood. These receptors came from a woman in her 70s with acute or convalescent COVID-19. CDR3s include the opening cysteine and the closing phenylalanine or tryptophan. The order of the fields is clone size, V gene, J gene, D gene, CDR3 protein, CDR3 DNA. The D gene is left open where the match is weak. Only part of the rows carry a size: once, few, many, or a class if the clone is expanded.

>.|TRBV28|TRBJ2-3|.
CASSFTGEYTDTQYF
TGTGCCAGCAGTTTTACAGGAGAATACACAGATACGCAGTATTTT
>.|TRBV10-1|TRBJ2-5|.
CASSSDSAPSQETQYF
TGCGCCAGCAGTTCGGACAGCGCACCTAGCCAAGAGACCCAGTACTTC
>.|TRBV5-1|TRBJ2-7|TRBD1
CASSWTTGTESYEQYF
TGCGCCAGCAGCTGGACCACCGGGACAGAAAGCTACGAGCAGTACTTC
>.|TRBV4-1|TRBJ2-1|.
CASSQDRISYNEQFF
TGCGCCAGCAGCCAAGACAGGATCTCCTACAATGAGCAGTTCTTC
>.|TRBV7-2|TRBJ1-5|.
CASSLGGIGNQPQHF
TGTGCCAGCAGCTTGGGAGGGATCGGCAATCAGCCCCAGCATTTT
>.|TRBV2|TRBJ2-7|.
CASSLIRQVDEQYF
TGTGCCAGCAGTCTTATAAGACAGGTAGACGAGCAGTACTTC
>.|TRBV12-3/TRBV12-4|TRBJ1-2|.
CASSLDRNYGYTF
TGTGCCAGCAGTTTAGACAGGAACTATGGCTACACCTTC
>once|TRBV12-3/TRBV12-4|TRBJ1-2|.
CASSSTGGYGYTF
TGTGCCAGCAGTTCGACAGGAGGATATGGCTACACCTTC
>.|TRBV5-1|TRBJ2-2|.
CASSFETGELFF
TGCGCCAGCAGCTTCGAGACCGGGGAGCTGTTTTTT
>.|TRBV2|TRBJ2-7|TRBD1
CASRDGTGGLGEQYF
TGTGCCAGCAGGGACGGGACAGGCGGGCTTGGGGAGCAGTACTTC
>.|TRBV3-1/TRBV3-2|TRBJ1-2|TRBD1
CASSQRGNRGAYGYTF
TGTGCCAGCAGCCAAAGGGGGAACAGGGGTGCCTATGGCTACACCTTC
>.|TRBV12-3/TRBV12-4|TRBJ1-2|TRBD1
CASSLAGGHGYTF
TGTGCCAGCAGTTTGGCAGGGGGCCATGGCTACACCTTC
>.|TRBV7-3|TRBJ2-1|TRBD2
CASSFTSGIYNEQFF
TGTGCCAGCAGCTTCACTAGCGGGATTTACAATGAGCAGTTCTTC
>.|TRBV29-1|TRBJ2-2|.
CSVQNTGELFF
TGCAGCGTTCAAAACACCGGGGAGCTGTTTTTT
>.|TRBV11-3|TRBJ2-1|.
CASSRDTYNEQFF
TGTGCCAGCAGCCGTGACACTTACAATGAGCAGTTCTTC
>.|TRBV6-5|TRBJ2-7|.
CASRDYELSYEQYF
TGTGCCAGCAGGGACTATGAGCTTTCCTACGAGCAGTACTTC
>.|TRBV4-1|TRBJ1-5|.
CASSQGSGRGNQPQHF
TGCGCCAGCAGCCAAGGTAGTGGGCGCGGCAATCAGCCCCAGCATTTT
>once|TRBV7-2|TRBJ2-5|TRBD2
CASSPRGLAGGETQYF
TGTGCCAGCAGCCCCCGAGGACTAGCGGGGGGTGAGACCCAGTACTTC
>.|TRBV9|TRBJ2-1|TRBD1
CASSVRGDRGPYNEQFF
TGTGCCAGCAGCGTCAGAGGGGACAGGGGGCCTTACAATGAGCAGTTCTTC
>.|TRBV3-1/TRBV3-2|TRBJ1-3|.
CASSPLEGGRNTIYF
TGTGCCAGCAGCCCTCTCGAGGGAGGGAGAAACACCATATATTTT
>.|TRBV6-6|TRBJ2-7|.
CASSYTSGEYEQYF
TGTGCCAGCAGTTACACCAGCGGCGAGTACGAGCAGTACTTC
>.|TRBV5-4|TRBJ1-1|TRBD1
CASSLLTGDTEAFF
TGTGCCAGCAGCTTACTGACAGGGGACACTGAAGCTTTCTTT
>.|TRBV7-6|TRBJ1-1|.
CLVSVNTEAFF
TGTTTGGTAAGCGTGAACACTGAAGCTTTCTTT
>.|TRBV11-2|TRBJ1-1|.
CASSLRQANTEAFF
TGTGCCAGCAGCTTGAGACAGGCGAACACTGAAGCTTTCTTT
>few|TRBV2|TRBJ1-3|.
CASSGTQGSGNTIYF
TGTGCCAGCAGTGGTACCCAGGGATCTGGAAACACCATATATTTT
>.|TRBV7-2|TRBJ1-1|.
CASSPAGVHRPMNTEAFF
TGTGCCAGCAGCCCTGCCGGCGTGCACAGACCCATGAACACTGAAGCTTTCTTT
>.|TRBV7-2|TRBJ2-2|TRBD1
CASSFGTANTGELFF
TGTGCCAGCAGCTTCGGGACAGCCAACACCGGGGAGCTGTTTTTT
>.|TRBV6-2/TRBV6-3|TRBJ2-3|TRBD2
CASSSSGGAADTQYF
TGTGCCAGCAGTTCTAGCGGGGGGGCCGCAGATACGCAGTATTTT
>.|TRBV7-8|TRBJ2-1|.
CASSLGQYNEQFF
TGTGCCAGCAGCTTGGGACAATACAATGAGCAGTTCTTC
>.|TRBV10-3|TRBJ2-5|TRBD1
CATRDRVEQETQYF
TGTGCCACCCGGGACAGAGTAGAACAAGAGACCCAGTACTTC
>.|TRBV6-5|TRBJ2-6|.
CASSHSGANVLTF
TGTGCCAGCAGCCACTCTGGGGCCAACGTCCTGACTTTC
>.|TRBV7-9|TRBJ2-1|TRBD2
CASSTPSGTYNEQFF
TGTGCCAGCAGCACTCCTAGCGGGACCTACAATGAGCAGTTCTTC
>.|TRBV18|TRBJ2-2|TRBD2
CASSLQSGTNTGELFF
TGTGCCAGCTCGCTACAAAGCGGGACGAACACCGGGGAGCTGTTTTTT
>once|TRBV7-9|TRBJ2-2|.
CASSHALGRNTGELFF
TGTGCCAGCAGCCATGCTCTAGGGAGGAACACCGGGGAGCTGTTTTTT
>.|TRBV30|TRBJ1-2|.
CAWRRQGFYGYTF
TGTGCCTGGAGGCGGCAGGGTTTTTATGGCTACACCTTC
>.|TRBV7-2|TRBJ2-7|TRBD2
CASSSSPSGRYEQYF
TGTGCCAGCAGCTCGTCCCCTAGCGGGAGATACGAGCAGTACTTC
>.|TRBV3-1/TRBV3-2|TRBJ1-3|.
CASSPGGVFSGNTIYF
TGTGCCAGCAGCCCGGGGGGGGTCTTCTCTGGAAACACCATATATTTT
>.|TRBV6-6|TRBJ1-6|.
CASSSPQGSPLHF
TGTGCCAGCAGTTCCCCTCAGGGGTCACCCCTCCACTTT
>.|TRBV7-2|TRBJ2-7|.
CASSLVTGSYEQYF
TGTGCCAGCAGCTTAGTGACAGGATCCTACGAGCAGTACTTC
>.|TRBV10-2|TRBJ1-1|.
CASSVSTEAFF
TGCGCCAGCAGTGTGAGCACTGAAGCTTTCTTT
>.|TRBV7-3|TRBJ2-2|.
CASSQGGGTGELFF
TGTGCCAGCAGTCAAGGGGGTGGAACCGGGGAGCTGTTTTTT
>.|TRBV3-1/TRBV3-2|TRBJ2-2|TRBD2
CASSPSGSLAGELFF
TGTGCCAGCAGCCCGAGCGGGAGCCTCGCCGGGGAGCTGTTTTTT
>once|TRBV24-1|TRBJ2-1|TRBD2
CATSVASGGRAYNEQFF
TGTGCCACCAGTGTTGCTAGCGGGGGCCGAGCCTACAATGAGCAGTTCTTC